The 3 T cell receptor beta chains reported below all come from one sample, sequenced in a study of T cell clonality in common variable immunodeficiency. This table comes from immunoSEQ multiplex PCR, and its TCRdb copy is limited to in-frame clones, with some not included. This sample includes about 52,000 clones with no singletons; its ten biggest clones take up about 2%. Source material: peripheral blood mononuclear cells. The source is a person between 18 and 75 years old in good health.

There are many counts of this clone. The CDR3 goes on 3 residues after the read ends, and that part is filled in from the germline J gene. This chain joins TRBV20-1 and TRBJ2-7; possible D gene TRBD1, 6 bases. Trimming took 3 bases from V and 2 from J, leaving 20 bases between them. This CDR3 region has 16 residues. The germline CDR1 and CDR2 sequences are DFQATT and SNEGSKA (reference sequence). CDR3 DNA (partial): TGCAGTGCTAGCTTAGGCAGGGGCCATAGAGCCTACGAG. Protein sequence: CSASLGRGHRAYE. The whole CDR3 region reads CSASLGRGHRAYEQYF.

This clone turned up a few times. This sequence may be a read error, since a much larger clone differs from it by one base. The observed sequence ends 3 residues before the CDR3 terminus, with the missing tail filled in from the germline J gene. This rearrangement joins TRBV7-9 to TRBJ2-2, with D possibly being TRBD1 (5 bases). This CDR3 contains 15 residues. The germline V gene encodes CDR1 SEHNR and CDR2 FQNEAQ (reference sequence). The CDR3 loop is CASSLTFSGANVLFF. The covered CDR3 bases are TGTGCCAGCAGCTTAACATTCTCTGGGGCCAACGTG.

This clone was detected many times. The CDR3 extends 3 residues past the end of the read, so its final part is completed from the germline J gene. The chain links TRBV11-2 to TRBJ2-3, with a tentative D call TRBD2 (5 bases). The germline gives CDR1 SGHAT, CDR2 FQNNGV. The CDR3 runs 14 residues. The V end was cut by 5 bases, the J end by 6 bases, with 15 bases between. The CDR3 DNA, read in part, is TGTGCCAGCAGCCTCAACCGGGGTGGGGATACG. Its protein product is CASSLNRGGDT. The whole CDR3 protein is CASSLNRGGDTQYF.